This T cell receptor (beta chain) is from a study of blood T cell repertoires in COVID-19. Turning to the study itself: COVID-19 samples, acute and convalescent, were from the United States, Italy and Spain. From T cells, B-cell-depleted T cells, or PBMCs came the material, which was cDNA or gDNA.

V lost 2 bases, J lost 4 bases, and 17 bases lay in between. This CDR3 spans 16 amino acids. The germline CDR1 and CDR2 sequences are LGHDT and YNNKEL (reference sequence). Per the study methods: Amplification with reference gene primers provided the estimates of nucleated cell counts. Assay used: immunoSEQ multiplex PCR; TCRdb lists only in-frame clones, some missing. The DNA gave D and trimming, while V, J and clone size come from that table. The sample holds 130,000 or so clones, around 83% seen once. The chain combines TRBV3-1 (or the pseudogene TRBV3-2) with TRBJ1-1, with D unclear. Sample: peripheral blood. The TCR was taken from a woman in her fifties or sixties with acute or convalescent COVID-19. DNA of the CDR3: TGTGCCAGCAGCCAAAGGGCTCGGGAAGGCCCCACTGAAGCTTTCTTT. As protein: CASSQRAREGPTEAFF.